These 8 T cell receptor beta chains share one sample of origin, sequenced in a study of blood T cell repertoires in COVID-19. TCRdb keeps only in-frame clones here, not all; method: immunoSEQ multiplex PCR. Seen here are about 190,000 clones, roughly nine tenths observed once, and the top ten hold 0.95% to 1.3%. Sequenced sample: peripheral blood. The receptors derive from a man aged 25 to 40 with acute or convalescent COVID-19.

The rearrangement joins TRBV27 to TRBJ1-1; tentative D call: TRBD1 (6 bases). The CDR3 covers 15 residues. Germline values: CDR1 MNHEY, CDR2 SMNVEV (reference sequence). V was trimmed by 3 bases and J by 1 base, leaving 12 bases between them. CDR3 sequence: CASSLITGRNTEAFF. The CDR3 DNA reads TGTGCCAGCAGTTTGATAACAGGGAGGAACACTGAAGCTTTCTTT.

The chain recombines TRBV10-1 with TRBJ1-4; TRBD1 matches at 8 bases. CDR3 length: 17 amino acids. CDR1 and CDR2 from the germline V gene are WNHNN and SYGVQD (reference sequence). The V and J ends lost 4 bases and 3 bases, in that order; junction bases with no gene match: 10. The CDR3 spells CASSGGTGPVANEKLFF. The CDR3 bases are TGCGCCAGCAGTGGAGGGACAGGCCCGGTGGCTAATGAAAAACTGTTTTTT.

The V gene is TRBV15, the J gene TRBJ2-3; 12 nucleotides line up with TRBD2. CDR1 LNHNV and CDR2 YYDKDF come from the germline V gene (reference sequence). CDR3 size: 21 residues. V was clipped by 0 bases and J by 1 base; unmatched bases: 14. This CDR3 is CATSRDRLAGGWDQGTDTQYF. The CDR3 nucleotides are TGTGCCACCAGCAGAGATCGGCTAGCGGGAGGGTGGGACCAAGGCACAGATACGCAGTATTTT.

The rearrangement uses TRBV4-1 and TRBJ2-3; D is undetermined. The V and J ends lost 11 bases and 2 bases respectively, with 17 bases between them. The CDR3 sequence is 14 residues long. Germline values: CDR1 MGHRA, CDR2 YSYEKL. The CDR3 here is CASAFAASTDTQYF. The CDR3 nucleotides read TGCGCCTCAGCCTTCGCGGCTTCCACAGATACGCAGTATTTT.

This clone was recorded once. This chain uses TRBV19 with TRBJ2-6; TRBD1 might be the D (5 bases). CDR3 length equals 15 residues. Trimming shortened V by 5 bases and J by 0 bases, and 8 bases separated the two germline ends. The germline CDR1 and CDR2 sequences are LNHDA and SQIVND (reference sequence). CDR3 coding DNA: TGTGCCAGTAGTCGACAGATCTCTGGGGCCAACGTCCTGACTTTC. Its protein product is CASSRQISGANVLTF.

The count of this clone is one. J is TRBJ2-1 and V is TRBV2; 9 positions agree with TRBD1. After removal of 6 bases from V and 0 bases from J, the junction contained 6 bases not matched to a gene. This CDR3 is built from 16 residues. Germline V lookup: CDR1 SNHLY, CDR2 FYNNEI. The chain's CDR3 is CASSPTDRGSYNEQFF. DNA of the CDR3: TGTGCCAGCAGCCCCACGGACAGGGGCTCCTACAATGAGCAGTTCTTC.

The chain recombines TRBV5-1 with TRBJ2-2; a weak D match, TRBD1 (6 bases). This CDR3 is built from 14 residues. V was cut by 4 bases and J by 4 bases, with 11 bases left in between. Germline V gives CDR1 SGHRS, CDR2 YFSETQ. CDR3 in amino acids: CASSQGPPTGELFF. CDR3 sequence (DNA): TGCGCCAGCAGCCAGGGGCCACCCACCGGGGAGCTGTTTTTT.

The rearrangement joins TRBV7-3 to TRBJ1-5; tentative D call: TRBD1 (6 bases). V lost 5 bases, J lost 5 bases, and 10 bases lay in between. Germline values: CDR1 SGHTA, CDR2 FQGTGA. The CDR3 totals 13 residues. The CDR3 coding sequence is TGTGCCAGCAGCGAGGGGGACCATCAGCCCCAGCATTTT. It encodes CASSEGDHQPQHF.